One and the same sample provided the 21 T cell receptor beta chains below, sequenced in a study of T cells in Graves' hyperthyroidism and ophthalmopathy. It was RNA transcripts that yielded the amplified TCR beta CDR3 regions. First-round RT-PCR with HTBI primers amplified the TCR CDR3 region. TCRdb re-called the multiplex PCR reads through MiXCR, storing one row per CDR3 protein. The table records around 350,000 distinct CDR3 sequences, approximately 19% of them present only once. The sample taken for sequencing was blood. The receptor source for this set is a woman aged 18-29 years with Graves' hyperthyroidism.

In its sample, this clonotype was seen many times. This rearrangement joins TRBV20-1 to TRBJ2-5; TRBD2 matches at 10 bases. Germline values: CDR1 DFQATT, CDR2 SNEGSKA (reference sequence). V lost 0 bases to trimming and J lost 2 bases; unmatched junction nucleotides: 9. This CDR3 is built from 17 residues. The CDR3 nucleotides read TGCAGTGCTAGAGACCAGCGGGGGGGCTCATCGCAAGAGACCCAGTACTTC. Translation: CSARDQRGGSSQETQYF.

This clonotype was observed at least ten times. V and J are TRBV30 and TRBJ2-7; unclear D gene. The germline CDR1 and CDR2 sequences are GTSNPN and SVGIG (reference sequence). CDR3 size: 14 residues. Trimming took off 1 base at V and 3 bases at J, with 13 bases between the two ends. CDR3 protein: CAWSAYTANYEQYF. The CDR3, as DNA: TGTGCCTGGAGTGCGTACACAGCTAACTACGAGCAGTACTTC.

This clonotype was seen at least ten times. V gene TRBV11-2 combines with J gene TRBJ2-2; D possibly matches TRBD1 or TRBD2 (5 bases each). V dropped 5 bases and J dropped 4 bases, with 17 bases sitting between them. This CDR3 comprises 16 residues. Germline V gene sequence: CDR1 SGHAT, CDR2 FQNNGV. The CDR3 region is CASSPGTSGSTGELFF. The CDR3 region has the DNA TGTGCCAGCAGCCCCGGGACCTCTGGAAGCACCGGGGAGCTGTTTTTT.

This clonotype was recorded at least ten times. This chain joins TRBV3-1 and TRBJ1-2; TRBD1 is a possible D gene (5 bases). Per germline, CDR1 LGHDT and CDR2 YNNKEL (reference sequence). The germline V and J ends were trimmed by 4 bases and 8 bases, with 14 bases remaining between them. CDR3 length: 13 residues. CDR3 in amino acids: CASSRQTVYGYTF. The CDR3 coding sequence is TGTGCCAGCAGCCGCCAGACAGTATACGGCTACACCTTC.

The chain couples TRBV12-3 or TRBV12-4 to TRBJ2-7, with 8 positions matching TRBD1. The CDR3 has 15 residues. Trimming at V came to 5 bases and at J to 2 bases, leaving 8 bases not matched to a gene. This chain's CDR3 is CASSGDRGLPYEQYF. CDR3 bases: TGTGCCAGCAGTGGAGACAGGGGTTTACCCTACGAGCAGTACTTC.

In this sample, this clonotype turned up many times. The chain employs TRBV20-1 and TRBJ2-3, with 8 bases lining up with TRBD2. The CDR3 runs 15 residues. From germline, CDR1 is DFQATT and CDR2 SNEGSKA (reference sequence). The J segment lost 4 bases and the V segment lost 0 bases, leaving 6 bases of the junction unmatched. DNA for the CDR3: TGCAGTGCTAGAGAGATAGCGGGGAGATCAGATACGCAGTATTTT. It yields the protein CSAREIAGRSDTQYF.

This clonotype appeared many times. The chain joins TRBV29-1 to TRBJ2-7; TRBD2 is a possible D gene (7 bases). Trimming cost V 6 bases and J 3 bases, with 18 bases left between them. CDR1 SQVTM and CDR2 ANQGSEA come from the germline V gene. The CDR3 is 14 residues long. The CDR3 loop is CSVSGGAEDYEQYF. The CDR3 DNA reads TGCAGCGTGTCTGGGGGGGCGGAAGACTACGAGCAGTACTTC.

The sample holds many counts of this clonotype. The chain employs TRBV9 and TRBJ2-5, with 9 bases fitting TRBD1. This CDR3 contains 14 residues. Germline loops: CDR1 SGDLS, CDR2 YYNGEE. The ends lost 4 bases at V and 3 bases at J; junction bases unmatched: 4. The CDR3 nucleotides read TGTGCCAGCAGCAACTGGGACAGGGAAGAGACCCAGTACTTC. This codes for CASSNWDREETQYF. Full variable domain (missing parts from reference TRBV9 and TRBJ2-5): DSGVTQTPKHLITATGQRVTLRCSPRSGDLSVYWYQQSLDQGLQFLIQYYNGEERAKGNILERFSAQQFPDLHSELNLSSLELGDSALYFCASSNWDREETQYFGPGTRLLVL.

This clonotype was picked up many times. The chain uses TRBV9 and TRBJ1-1; D call uncertain. Germline-derived CDR1 and CDR2 are SGDLS and YYNGEE. Trimming took 4 bases from V and 4 from J, leaving 14 bases between them. The CDR3 covers 14 residues. The CDR3 nucleotides read TGTGCCAGCAGCCCCCGACTGGCGGTCACTGAAGCTTTCTTT. Translating it yields CASSPRLAVTEAFF.

This clonotype was seen a handful of times. The chain employs TRBV4-1 and TRBJ2-5; D is unclear. Trimming stripped 3 bases from V and 4 bases from J, with 9 bases between. The CDR3 has 13 amino acids. Looked up from germline, CDR1 is MGHRA and CDR2 is YSYEKL. The CDR3 coding sequence is TGCGCCAGCAGCCAGAATATAGGAGAGACCCAGTACTTC. As protein: CASSQNIGETQYF.

This clonotype was seen a handful of times. V and J are TRBV19 and TRBJ1-3; D is undetermined. Per germline, CDR1 LNHDA and CDR2 SQIVND (reference sequence). CDR3 size: 13 residues. The ends were cut back, 7 bases at V and 4 bases at J, with 11 bases in the middle. CDR3 in DNA: TGTGCCAGTACGGAGGACTCCGGAAACACCATATATTTT. This encodes CASTEDSGNTIYF.

This clonotype was counted ten times or more. The rearrangement joins TRBV12-3 or TRBV12-4 to TRBJ1-1; the D is unclear. V dropped 4 bases and J dropped 11 bases, with 11 bases sitting between them. The CDR3 is 11 amino acids. The CDR3 nucleotides read TGTGCCAGCAGTTCTAGGCTGGAGGCTTTCTTT. Amino acid sequence: CASSSRLEAFF.

This clonotype showed up just a few times. The rearrangement uses TRBV12-3 or TRBV12-4 and TRBJ1-6, with D perhaps matching TRBD1 (5 bases). V lost 4 bases and J 10 bases, leaving 17 bases between the germline ends. This CDR3 has 15 residues. The CDR3 is CASSSVAGKGSPLHF. CDR3 bases: TGTGCCAGCAGTTCGGTCGCAGGGAAAGGATCACCCCTCCACTTT.

This clonotype was found many times. The gene calls are TRBV30 and TRBJ1-2; the D is unclear. V was cut by 1 base and J by 2 bases, with 11 bases left in between. Germline V gene lookup returns CDR1 GTSNPN and CDR2 SVGIG (reference sequence). CDR3 length: 14 residues. CDR3 DNA sequence: TGTGCCTGGAGTGGATGGCAGCAGAACTATGGCTACACCTTC. Protein: CAWSGWQQNYGYTF.

This clonotype was observed at least ten times. The chain couples TRBV6-1 to TRBJ1-5, with 8 bases fitting TRBD1. V shed 6 bases and J 3 bases; nucleotides not matched to a gene: 7. Germline V CDR1 and CDR2: MNHNS, SASEGT. The CDR3 is 15 residues long. The CDR3 region has the DNA TGTGCCAGCAGCGCCGACAGGGGTCCCAATCAGCCCCAGCATTTT. Amino acid sequence: CASSADRGPNQPQHF.

This clonotype was observed many times. The CDR3 DNA follows: TGTGCCAGCGCTAGAAGCGGTTACGAGCAGTACTTC. This translates into CASARSGYEQYF. The chain couples TRBV2 to TRBJ2-7; TRBD2 is a possible D gene (5 bases). The germline V gene encodes CDR1 SNHLY and CDR2 FYNNEI. V was shortened by 8 bases and J by 4 bases, with 12 bases between the two germline ends. The CDR3 covers 12 residues.

This clonotype was seen repeatedly, ten times or more. This sequence joins TRBV6-8 and TRBJ2-7; D not resolved. V was trimmed by 2 bases and J by 2 bases, leaving 10 bases between them. CDR1 and CDR2 (germline): MNHGY, SAAAGT. This CDR3 region has 14 residues. The chain's CDR3 is CASSYSRYTYEQYF. DNA for the CDR3: TGTGCCAGCAGTTACAGCAGGTACACCTACGAGCAGTACTTC.

This clonotype came up many times. This chain connects TRBV30 to TRBJ2-5, with D unresolved. CDR1 and CDR2 (germline): GTSNPN, SVGIG (reference sequence). Trimming took off 3 bases at V and 1 base at J, with 6 bases between the two ends. This CDR3 contains 12 residues. CDR3 protein: CAWSRPQETQYF. The DNA for the CDR3 is TGTGCCTGGAGCCGGCCCCAAGAGACCCAGTACTTC.

This clonotype was found many times. CDR3 in amino acids: CASSPTGGSAYSGNTIYF. CDR3 bases: TGTGCCAGCTCACCGACAGGGGGCTCAGCCTACTCTGGAAACACCATATATTTT. The V and J genes are TRBV18 and TRBJ1-3, with 10 bases lining up with TRBD1. Germline V gene sequence: CDR1 KGHSH, CDR2 LQKENI. The V gene end was trimmed by 3 bases and the J gene end by 0 bases; junction bases not matched to a gene: 8. The CDR3 totals 18 residues. The variable domain in full, with the rest retrieved from reference TRBV18 and TRBJ1-3, is NAGVMQNPRHLVRRRGQEARLRCSPMKGHSHVYWYRQLPEEGLKFMVYLQKENIIDESGMPKERFSAEFPKEGPSILRIQQVVRGDSAAYFCASSPTGGSAYSGNTIYFGEGSWLTVV.

This clonotype was detected many times. The chain is built from TRBV29-1 and TRBJ2-7; possibly TRBD1 for D (7 bases). Trimming stripped 6 bases from V and 6 bases from J, with 12 bases between. There are 11 residues in the CDR3. The germline V gene has CDR1 SQVTM and CDR2 ANQGSEA. The CDR3 loop reads CSVPGGIEQYF. The CDR3 bases are TGCAGCGTCCCAGGGGGGATCGAGCAGTACTTC.

This clonotype was seen ten or more times. The gene calls are TRBV12-3 or TRBV12-4 and TRBJ1-2; maybe TRBD1 (5 bases). There are 13 residues in the CDR3. V was cut by 6 bases and J by 8 bases, with 16 bases left in between. The CDR3 sequence is CASSRRGPGGYTF. The DNA of the CDR3 is TGTGCCAGCAGCCGCCGGGGCCCGGGGGGCTACACCTTC.